The entry below describes one TCR beta chain. Its target is not known. This entry comes from a study of type 1 regulatory T cells. In the study overall: T-allo10 is a Tr1-enriched, alloantigen-specific CD4 T cell product made in vitro. The study's findings and limits: Compared with non-Tr1 cells, Tr1 cells showed a narrower TCR repertoire.

TCRdb re-analysed the reads in MiXCR, keeping a single row per CDR3 protein. In the table there are about 71,000 distinct CDR3 sequences, less than 25% of which are singletons. This CDR3 has 14 residues. Germline V CDR1 and CDR2: GTSNPN, SVGIG (reference sequence). The TCR comes from a human donor in good health. The genes are TRBV30 and TRBJ1-3, with D possibly matching TRBD1 (5 bases). Sequencing was done on a sample of cultured type 1 regulatory T (Tr1) cells, either the whole culture or a sorted fraction (not recorded which). The chain's CDR3 is CAGNGGGSGNTIYF. DNA for the CDR3: TGTGCTGGAAACGGCGGGGGCTCTGGAAACACCATATATTTT.